Following are 24 T cell receptor beta chains from one sample sequenced in a study of cytomegalovirus exposure and HLA in healthy donors. A multiplex PCR was run with 60 Vbeta primers and 13 Jbeta primers. Assay: immunoSEQ multiplex PCR; the TCRdb copy retains only in-frame clones and omits some. The sample lists just over 150,000 clones, about three quarters occurring once. The sample comprised PBMCs. These receptors originate from a female donor in good health and CMV-seronegative.

This clone was detected a few times. V and J are TRBV19 and TRBJ2-7; TRBD1 is a possible D gene (5 bases). The CDR3 totals 13 residues. CDR1 is LNHDA and CDR2 is SQIVND in the germline V gene (reference sequence). V shed 6 bases and J shed 1 base, with 10 bases lying between them. CDR3 nucleotides: TGTGCCAGTAGATCAGGGCCTTCCTACGAGCAGTACTTC. It is translated as CASRSGPSYEQYF. Combining the CDR3 with reference TRBV19 and TRBJ2-7 gives the whole variable domain DGGITQSPKYLFRKEGQNVTLSCEQNLNHDAMYWYRQDPGQGLRLIYYSQIVNDFQKGDIAEGYSVSREKKESFPLTVTSAQKNPTAFYLCASRSGPSYEQYFGPGTRLTVT.

The chain links TRBV27 to TRBJ2-5; 7 bases match TRBD2. This CDR3 region has 14 residues. Germline V lookup: CDR1 MNHEY, CDR2 SMNVEV (reference sequence). Trimming at V came to 6 bases and at J to 4 bases, leaving 8 bases not matched to a gene. CDR3 amino acids: CASSLRGGTETQYF. CDR3 bases: TGTGCCAGCAGCCTAAGGGGAGGGACAGAGACCCAGTACTTC.

This chain uses TRBV11-2 with TRBJ2-5; D uncertain. V was shortened by 3 bases and J by 1 base, with 9 bases between the two germline ends. The CDR3 is made up of 14 amino acids. The germline V gene encodes CDR1 SGHAT and CDR2 FQNNGV. The CDR3 DNA reads as TGTGCCAGCAGCTTCTCCGTGTTCCAAGAGACCCAGTACTTC. As protein: CASSFSVFQETQYF.

V gene TRBV4-2 combines with J gene TRBJ2-7; 12 bases align to TRBD1. CDR1 is LGHNA, CDR2 YNFKEQ, per germline. This CDR3 contains 14 residues. The V gene end was trimmed by 4 bases and the J gene end by 6 bases; junction bases not matched to a gene: 4. CDR3 loop: CASSLAGQGAEQYF. The CDR3 DNA is TGTGCCAGCAGCCTGGCGGGACAGGGGGCCGAGCAGTACTTC.

J is TRBJ2-3 and V is TRBV6-6; a possible D gene is TRBD1 (6 bases). Germline V gives CDR1 MNHNY, CDR2 SVGAGI (reference sequence). The CDR3 covers 16 residues. Trimming pared 7 bases from V and 1 base from J, leaving 18 bases between. In DNA, the CDR3 is TGTGCCAGCAAGCCGGGACAAATAAGGGGCACAGATACGCAGTATTTT. This gives the protein CASKPGQIRGTDTQYF.

This clone was recorded a few times. Here the CDR3 DNA reads TGCGCCAGCACCGAGACAGGGAAAGGGGGTTCACCCCTCCACTTT. Translation: CASTETGKGGSPLHF. The chain recombines TRBV5-1 with TRBJ1-6; 7 bases are shared with TRBD1. Germline V gene lookup returns CDR1 SGHRS and CDR2 YFSETQ. The CDR3 sequence is 15 residues long. V lost 6 bases and J lost 9; bases outside the gene matches: 12. The whole variable domain, filled in from reference TRBV5-1 and TRBJ1-6, reads KAGVTQTPRYLIKTRGQQVTLSCSPISGHRSVSWYQQTPGQGLQFLFEYFSETQRNKGNFPGRFSGRQFSNSRSEMNVSTLELGDSALYLCASTETGKGGSPLHFGNGTRLTVT.

The chain combines TRBV7-3 with TRBJ2-2, with 7 bases lining up with TRBD1. Trimming at V came to 4 bases and at J to 1 base, leaving 12 bases not matched to a gene. The CDR3 runs 18 residues. Germline lookup yields CDR1 SGHTA and CDR2 FQGTGA. As DNA, the CDR3 is TGTGCCAGCAGCTCGACACCCTCAGGGGGTGGGAACACCGGGGAGCTGTTTTTT. Translating it yields CASSSTPSGGGNTGELFF. Full variable domain (remainder filled in from reference TRBV7-3 and TRBJ2-2): GAGVSQTPSNKVTEKGKYVELRCDPISGHTALYWYRQSLGQGPEFLIYFQGTGAADDSGLPNDRFFAVRPEGSVSTLKIQRTERGDSAVYLCASSSTPSGGGNTGELFFGEGSRLTVL.

This clone was counted only a few times. This rearrangement joins TRBV2 to TRBJ2-2, with unresolved D. The CDR3 loop spans 14 amino acids. Germline V gene data show CDR1 as SNHLY and CDR2 as FYNNEI. The V and J ends lost 6 bases and 6 bases respectively, with 14 bases between them. The CDR3 protein is CASRTSRQPGELFF. The CDR3, as DNA: TGTGCCAGCAGGACTTCGCGCCAGCCCGGGGAGCTGTTTTTT.

The V gene is TRBV5-1, the J gene TRBJ1-3; D unclear. Deletions cut 2 bases from V and 2 bases from J, with 8 bases between. The germline V gene encodes CDR1 SGHRS and CDR2 YFSETQ. This CDR3 is 14 amino acids long. This chain's CDR3 is CASSFGVPGNTIYF. Here the CDR3 DNA reads TGCGCCAGCAGCTTCGGGGTTCCTGGAAACACCATATATTTT.

The chain joins TRBV27 to TRBJ2-7; D might be TRBD2 (6 bases). The germline V and J ends were trimmed by 4 bases and 3 bases, with 10 bases remaining between them. This CDR3 region has 13 residues. Germline V gives CDR1 MNHEY, CDR2 SMNVEV (reference sequence). The DNA of the CDR3 is TGTGCCAGCAGTTGGGGGGTACGCTACGAGCAGTACTTC. Translation: CASSWGVRYEQYF.

The chain couples TRBV15 to TRBJ1-4; TRBD1 is a possible D gene (6 bases). The CDR3 length is 15 residues. V gave up 2 bases and J gave up 7 bases, with 14 bases separating them. Looked up from germline, CDR1 is LNHNV and CDR2 is YYDKDF (reference sequence). As DNA, the CDR3 is TGTGCCACCAGCAGACGAGACAGGTTGGCTGAAAAACTGTTTTTT. Its translation is CATSRRDRLAEKLFF.

Only one count was recorded for this clone. The chain is built from TRBV4-1 and TRBJ2-7; D call uncertain. Trimming stripped 3 bases from V and 0 bases from J, with 12 bases between. CDR1 and CDR2 (germline): MGHRA, YSYEKL. The CDR3 spans 15 residues. The CDR3 nucleotides read TGCGCCAGCAGCCAGTTGTGGCTGATCTCCTACGAGCAGTACTTC. Protein: CASSQLWLISYEQYF.

CDR3 in DNA: TGTGCCAGCAGCTTAGAGGGGCAATCCTACAATGAGCAGTTCTTC. It translates to CASSLEGQSYNEQFF. This chain joins TRBV7-2 and TRBJ2-1, with a possible D match to TRBD1 (5 bases). V was clipped by 1 base and J by 1 base, with 8 bases between them. Germline lookup yields CDR1 SGHTA and CDR2 FQGNSA. The CDR3 has 15 amino acids. The full variable domain, completed using reference TRBV7-2 and TRBJ2-1, is GAGVSQSPSNKVTEKGKDVELRCDPISGHTALYWYRQSLGQGLEFLIYFQGNSAPDKSGLPSDRFSAERTGGSVSTLTIQRTQQEDSAVYLCASSLEGQSYNEQFFGPGTRLTVL.

The chain joins TRBV18 to TRBJ2-3, with a possible D match to TRBD1 (6 bases). Germline values: CDR1 KGHSH, CDR2 LQKENI. The CDR3 consists of 13 residues. With 3 bases removed from V and 6 bases from J, the gap between germline ends came to 10 bases. The CDR3 here is CASSPTGLDTQYF. The CDR3 coding sequence is TGTGCCAGCTCACCTACAGGGCTGGATACGCAGTATTTT.

The gene calls are TRBV14 and TRBJ1-6, with TRBD1 matching over 7 bases. J lost 5 bases, V lost 5 bases, and 9 bases had no gene match. Germline V gives CDR1 SGHDN, CDR2 FVKESK. The length of the CDR3 is 16 residues. The CDR3 loop is CASSEVRGSNNSPLHF. The CDR3 DNA reads TGTGCCAGCAGCGAGGTCAGGGGGTCTAATAATTCACCCCTCCACTTT.

The CDR3 DNA follows: TGCAGCCTGCAGGGGGACACTGAAGCTTTCTTT. Translating it yields CSLQGDTEAFF. J is TRBJ1-1 and V is TRBV29-1; 7 bases agree with TRBD1. In germline, CDR1 is SQVTM, CDR2 ANQGSEA. The CDR3 runs 11 residues. With 8 bases clipped from V and 3 bases from J, the junction kept 3 bases outside the gene matches.

The chain has TRBV30 and TRBJ2-1; tentative D call: TRBD2 (5 bases). In germline, CDR1 is GTSNPN, CDR2 SVGIG (reference sequence). V dropped 3 bases and J dropped 6 bases, with 12 bases sitting between them. The CDR3 is 13 residues long. The CDR3, as DNA: TGTGCCTGGAGCGCCACTAGTTCCAATGAGCAGTTCTTC. The encoded protein is CAWSATSSNEQFF.

This chain links TRBV29-1 with TRBJ2-1; TRBD1 aligns across 10 bases. The germline gives CDR1 SQVTM, CDR2 ANQGSEA. J gave up 3 bases and V 6 bases, and 5 bases lay outside the gene matches. The CDR3 has 14 residues. CDR3 bases: TGCAGCGTCGCGACAGGGGGCCTCTACAATGAGCAGTTCTTC. Its translation is CSVATGGLYNEQFF.

The chain recombines TRBV5-1 with TRBJ2-5; a weak D match, TRBD1 (6 bases). V was pared by 0 bases and J by 6 bases, with 12 bases between. Germline V CDR1 and CDR2: SGHRS, YFSETQ. The CDR3 totals 14 residues. As DNA, the CDR3 is TGCGCCAGCAGCTTGGGGGGGCTGCAAAAGACCCAGTACTTC. Its protein product is CASSLGGLQKTQYF.

This clone has a single count. The V call is TRBV2, the J call TRBJ1-5; 7 nucleotides align to TRBD1. The germline V gene has CDR1 SNHLY and CDR2 FYNNEI. The CDR3 spans 14 residues. With V trimmed by 3 bases and J by 7 bases, 6 bases remained unmatched. CDR3 DNA: TGTGCCAGCAGTGAGTGGGACAGAAGGCAGCCCCAGCATTTT. Amino acid sequence: CASSEWDRRQPQHF.

The V call is TRBV2, the J call TRBJ1-5; 7 bases agree with TRBD1. Germline-derived CDR1 and CDR2 are SNHLY and FYNNEI. V shed 3 bases, J shed 3 bases, and the junction held 5 bases outside the gene matches. The CDR3 has 15 amino acids. This chain's CDR3 is CASSDDRAYNQPQHF. The CDR3 DNA sequence: TGTGCCAGCAGTGACGACAGGGCCTACAATCAGCCCCAGCATTTT.

The V call is TRBV15, the J call TRBJ2-2; the D is unclear. V lost 10 bases to trimming and J lost 0 bases, with 15 bases between them. Germline values: CDR1 LNHNV, CDR2 YYDKDF (reference sequence). This CDR3 contains 15 residues. The CDR3, as DNA: TGTGCCATCCCTAGAATCGCGGCGAACACCGGGGAGCTGTTTTTT. It yields the protein CAIPRIAANTGELFF.

The table lists this clone with a few counts. This chain links TRBV15 with TRBJ1-5, with 7 positions matching TRBD1. J lost 0 bases, V lost 2 bases, and 16 bases had no gene match. Per the germline V gene, CDR1 is LNHNV and CDR2 is YYDKDF (reference sequence). This CDR3 has 20 residues. The CDR3 bases are TGTGCCACCAGCAGACCGGCAGGGACAGTCTCCTCTTATAGCAATCAGCCCCAGCATTTT. Translating gives CATSRPAGTVSSYSNQPQHF.

This clone was counted only a few times. Here the CDR3 DNA reads TGTGCCAGCAGCCCCGGACCTATTGGGGGCAGTCAGCCCCAGCATTTT. Translating it yields CASSPGPIGGSQPQHF. V and J are TRBV5-6 and TRBJ1-5; D perhaps matches TRBD1 (6 bases). This CDR3 contains 16 residues. From germline, CDR1 is SGHDT and CDR2 YYEEEE. V lost 4 bases and J lost 6, with 20 bases in between.